These T cell receptor beta chains were read from a single sample in a study of blood T cells in healthy people across ages. One entry per CDR3 protein, called by TCRdb with MiXCR from the 5' RACE reads. The profile shows some 1.1 million distinct CDR3 sequences, 35% to 45% of them singletons. The sample was blood. The receptor source for this set is a man younger than 35 in good health. CDR3s include the opening cysteine and the closing phenylalanine or tryptophan.

TRBV2 CASSANNNYGYTF
TRBV7-6 CASSFGQGSYNEQFF
TRBV9 CASSGGGSPLHF
TRBV5-1 CASSFEDSQTYGYTF
TRBV15 CATSSPLTKNIQYF
TRBV2 CAARGRDGYTF
TRBV2 CASSDIGGALNSPLHF
TRBV2 CASSETPGATYF
TRBV20-1 CSAWGRTDYGYTF
TRBV28 CASSPRGAPNQPQHF
TRBV6-1 CASSERLNYGYTF
TRBV4-2 CASSQDWGTRGPEQFF
TRBV10-3 CAISEGVSGGETQYF
TRBV6-6 CASSSDRRGAYEQYF
TRBV13 CASSLEGSLGDTIYF
TRBV6-5 CASSYSRQGDLEQYF
TRBV7-9 CASSRLTRTGQYF
TRBV5-1 CASSLEVLNGHEQYF
TRBV2 CASSSSDRQGENSNSYEQYF
TRBV20-1 CSAWGTEETQYF
TRBV5-1 CASSYGQAVGIAFF
TRBV11-1 CASSFLGGMNTEAFF
TRBV7-9 CASSLWYYPSGDTDTQYF
TRBV27 CASSSRTANMNTEAFF
TRBV29-1 CSVEEGGTDTQYF
TRBV4-1 CTSSPQGVDNQPQHF
TRBV2 CASTGTGLNYGYTF
TRBV9 CASSPGDSKQPQHF
TRBV28 CASSSAGAQGFGTEAFF
TRBV12-3/TRBV12-4 CASSLGRVSNQPQHF
TRBV27 CASRYTGGSVQYF
TRBV4-1 CAGSQVMQGRDNSPLHF
TRBV27 CASRADRAWGQPQHF
TRBV20-1 CSARDGNNYGYTF
TRBV29-1 CSVRGRSSYNEQFF
TRBV20-1 CSATIGGIYSNQPQHF
TRBV28 CASSLGVGDNEQYF
TRBV20-1 CSARKDGNAEAFF
TRBV15 CATSRGQQDRASWFF
TRBV4-1 CASSQDKGRDGSYEQYF
TRBV20-1 CSAKQGAEGNTEAFF
TRBV5-6 CASSSGQGSTEAFF
TRBV3-1 CASSQEGRFTYGYTF
TRBV5-6 CASSNRESSGNTIYF
TRBV9 CASSVDWGIGETQYF
TRBV20-1 CSAPGGQGTNEQFF
TRBV6-1 CAREPLRTGRSYAEAFF
TRBV28 CASSFSPGEGTDTQYF
TRBV10-3 CATREGVHGYTF
TRBV2 CASSDSWGAWQPQHF
TRBV18 CASSPSGVWTNEKLFF
TRBV20-1 CSANTGAGGNYGYTF
TRBV4-3 CASSQGFGVADTQYF